The 20 T cell receptor beta chains presented below share a single source sample, sequenced in a study of blood T cell repertoires in COVID-19. Only in-frame clones appear in the TCRdb table, and some are missing; sequencing was by immunoSEQ multiplex PCR. The sample lists over 250,000 clones; roughly nine tenths were seen once. The sequencing sample was made of PBMCs or T cells enriched from blood (not recorded which). These receptors all come from a man aged 55-75 years who had recovered from COVID-19.

The chain is built from TRBV30 and TRBJ1-5, with D hard to call. Germline CDR1 GTSNPN, CDR2 SVGIG (reference sequence). Deletions cut 0 bases from V and 6 bases from J, with 6 bases between. The CDR3 covers 12 residues. The CDR3: CAWSVPSQPQHF. The CDR3 DNA is TGTGCCTGGAGTGTACCGAGTCAGCCCCAGCATTTT.

The chain carries TRBV12-3 or TRBV12-4 and TRBJ1-1; the D is unclear. This CDR3 comprises 12 residues. V lost 1 base, J lost 11 bases, and 11 bases lay in between. CDR3 DNA sequence: TGTGCCAGCAGTTTAGGGTCATTCGCGGCTTTCTTT. Amino acids: CASSLGSFAAFF.

CDR3 loop: CASRGRGSNQPQHF. CDR3 nucleotide sequence: TGTGCCAGCAGGGGCAGGGGTAGCAATCAGCCCCAGCATTTT. The chain uses TRBV2 and TRBJ1-5; D is possibly TRBD1 (6 bases). Germline CDR1 is SNHLY and CDR2 is FYNNEI. Trimming pared 6 bases from V and 0 bases from J, leaving 9 bases between. The length of the CDR3 is 14 residues.

CDR3 DNA sequence: TGTGCCAGTAGTCGGGACAGGGGGCGATATGGCTACACCTTC. Its translation is CASSRDRGRYGYTF. The genes are TRBV19 and TRBJ1-2; 12 positions match TRBD1. The CDR3 runs 14 residues. CDR1 and CDR2 (germline): LNHDA, SQIVND (reference sequence). J gave up 5 bases and V 5 bases, and 3 bases lay outside the gene matches.

This clone was picked up a small number of times. J is TRBJ1-6 and V is TRBV3-1 (or the pseudogene TRBV3-2); D remains ambiguous. Germline-derived CDR1 and CDR2 are LGHDT and YNNKEL (reference sequence). The CDR3 covers 14 residues. V was cut by 2 bases and J by 7 bases, with 9 bases left in between. For the CDR3, the DNA is TGTGCCAGCAGCCAAACGCGGCGGAATTCACCCCTCCACTTT. Encoded protein: CASSQTRRNSPLHF.

This clone was seen only once. This rearrangement joins TRBV4-1 to TRBJ1-4; weak D call: TRBD1 (6 bases). This CDR3 is built from 16 residues. V was shortened by 2 bases and J by 0 bases, with 10 bases between the two germline ends. Germline loops: CDR1 MGHRA, CDR2 YSYEKL. CDR3 loop: CASSQTRQATNEKLFF. CDR3 coding DNA: TGCGCCAGCAGCCAAACCCGACAGGCAACTAATGAAAAACTGTTTTTT.

This chain joins TRBV6-5 and TRBJ1-1; 7 bases are a match to TRBD1. The CDR3 extends over 14 amino acids. Germline values: CDR1 MNHEY, CDR2 SVGAGI. V lost 7 bases and J lost 0; bases outside the gene matches: 5. This CDR3 reads CASTRTGMNTEAFF. DNA of the CDR3: TGTGCCAGCACTAGGACAGGAATGAACACTGAAGCTTTCTTT.

This chain uses TRBV6-5 with TRBJ2-7, with a tentative D call TRBD1 (5 bases). The germline V and J ends were trimmed by 6 bases and 0 bases, with 12 bases remaining between them. CDR3 length: 14 residues. CDR1 and CDR2 (germline): MNHEY, SVGAGI. As DNA, the CDR3 is TGTGCCAGCAGACAGGTGGGATTCTCCTACGAGCAGTACTTC. Translation: CASRQVGFSYEQYF.

This chain uses TRBV9 with TRBJ2-3; TRBD1 agrees at 8 bases. The CDR3 has 15 amino acids. With 3 bases clipped from V and 4 bases from J, the junction kept 7 bases outside the gene matches. Germline CDR1 and CDR2: SGDLS and YYNGEE. The CDR3 sequence: CASSGGQGGSDTQYF. The CDR3, as DNA: TGTGCCAGCAGCGGCGGACAGGGTGGGTCAGATACGCAGTATTTT.

The chain joins TRBV5-1 to TRBJ2-2; tentatively, D is TRBD2 (5 bases). Looked up from germline, CDR1 is SGHRS and CDR2 is YFSETQ. CDR3 length: 14 residues. The V end was cut by 0 bases, the J end by 4 bases, with 7 bases between. The CDR3 spells CASSLEGSTGELFF. CDR3 DNA: TGCGCCAGCAGCTTGGAAGGGAGCACCGGGGAGCTGTTTTTT.

This chain joins TRBV6-1 and TRBJ2-7; D possibly corresponds to TRBD1 (6 bases). V lost 3 bases, J lost 4 bases, and 10 bases lay in between. Per the germline V gene, CDR1 is MNHNS and CDR2 is SASEGT. The CDR3 spans 13 residues. The CDR3 DNA follows: TGTGCCAGCAGTGATCACAGGGAGTACGAGCAGTACTTC. Translating gives CASSDHREYEQYF.

In DNA, the CDR3 is TGTGCCACCAGTGCGACAGTGAACACTGAAGCTTTCTTT. Encoded protein: CATSATVNTEAFF. The chain has TRBV24-1 and TRBJ1-1; possible D gene TRBD1, 5 bases. Per germline, CDR1 KGHDR and CDR2 SFDVKD. This CDR3 has 13 amino acids. The V and J ends lost 5 bases and 0 bases respectively, with 6 bases between them.

This clone was recorded once. This chain connects TRBV7-2 to TRBJ2-1, with a weak D call TRBD2 (6 bases). CDR1 is SGHTA and CDR2 is FQGNSA in the germline V gene. Between the trimmed V and J ends, which lost 5 bases and 4 bases, there was a span of 21 bases. The CDR3 spans 17 residues. DNA for the CDR3: TGTGCCAGCAGCCAAGCTCCCACTAGCACCCCGTACAATGAGCAGTTCTTC. Amino acids: CASSQAPTSTPYNEQFF.

This clone appeared once. CDR3: CASSEAALGAGWSPLHF. For the CDR3, the DNA is TGTGCCAGCAGTGAAGCGGCGCTGGGGGCGGGCTGGTCACCCCTCCACTTT. The rearrangement joins TRBV6-1 to TRBJ1-6, with a tentative D call TRBD1 (6 bases). V lost 0 bases and J lost 10, with 19 bases in between. CDR3 length equals 17 residues. Germline V CDR1 and CDR2: MNHNS, SASEGT.

This clone was observed a handful of times. The CDR3 sequence is CATSDPVGNQPQHF. In DNA form, the CDR3 reads TGTGCCACCAGTGATCCGGTTGGCAATCAGCCCCAGCATTTT. V is TRBV24-1 and J is TRBJ1-5; D ambiguous. Germline-derived CDR1 and CDR2 are KGHDR and SFDVKD. The CDR3 length is 14 residues. The ends were cut back, 3 bases at V and 2 bases at J, with 7 bases in the middle.

Only one count was recorded for this clone. This sequence joins TRBV3-1 (or the pseudogene TRBV3-2) and TRBJ2-7, with 7 bases fitting TRBD2. The CDR3 is 15 residues long. Trimming took 4 bases from V and 2 from J; bases not matched to a gene: 8. The germline V gene encodes CDR1 LGHDT and CDR2 YNNKEL (reference sequence). As DNA, the CDR3 is TGTGCCAGCAGCCCTCGCGCGGGGGTGGCCTACGAGCAGTACTTC. It specifies CASSPRAGVAYEQYF.

This chain joins TRBV6-5 and TRBJ2-5, with 8 bases identical to TRBD1. Per germline, CDR1 MNHEY and CDR2 SVGAGI. Trimming at V came to 2 bases and at J to 2 bases, leaving 7 bases not matched to a gene. The CDR3 loop spans 16 amino acids. The CDR3 DNA sequence: TGTGCCAGCAGTTACCCCAGGACAGGGATACAAGAGACCCAGTACTTC. It is translated as CASSYPRTGIQETQYF.

V is TRBV7-3 and J is TRBJ2-3, with a weak D call TRBD1 (7 bases). The CDR3 is 12 amino acids. Germline V gene lookup returns CDR1 SGHTA and CDR2 FQGTGA. Trimming removed 3 bases at V and 11 bases at J, with 12 bases between. The chain's CDR3 is CASSFSQGGQYF. CDR3 nucleotides: TGTGCCAGCAGCTTCTCTCAGGGGGGGCAGTATTTT.

The genes are TRBV30 and TRBJ1-6; 7 bases line up with TRBD1. The V gene's germline CDR1 is GTSNPN and CDR2 SVGIG (reference sequence). This CDR3 region has 13 residues. The V gene end was trimmed by 1 base and the J gene end by 9 bases; junction bases not matched to a gene: 3. The CDR3, as DNA: TGTGCCTGGAGTGAACCAGGGGGTTCACCCCTCCACTTT. This encodes CAWSEPGGSPLHF.

The gene calls are TRBV12-5 and TRBJ2-7; TRBD2 might be the D (5 bases). The germline CDR1 and CDR2 sequences are LGHNT and FRNRAP. V was pared by 7 bases and J by 3 bases, with 13 bases between. The CDR3 runs to 13 residues. CDR3 protein: CASARAVGYEQYF. CDR3 in DNA: TGTGCTAGTGCCCGAGCGGTTGGCTACGAGCAGTACTTC.